The T cell receptor (beta chain) described here comes from a study of blood T cells in healthy people across ages. Then a second PCR, running about 6 to 11 cycles, was carried out with a sample-barcoded 5' primer and a J-beta primer mix. TCRdb re-analysed the 5' RACE reads in MiXCR, keeping a single row per CDR3 protein. This sample yields 980,000 or so distinct CDR3 sequences, of which roughly 52% are seen a single time; about an eighth belongs to the top ten. Donation came from healthy Caucasian individuals in Russia who were aged roughly 6 to 95. Each individual donor underwent a draw of about 9.9 milliliters of peripheral blood. General study results and limits: There were more naive CD4+ cells and higher diversity in long-lived donors than in aged donors. Possibly confounding the expanded clonotype changes was the fact that donor CMV status was unknown.

This clonotype was counted a few times. Its target is unknown. The material sequenced was blood. This sequence was found in a young man in good health.

The CDR3 DNA reads as TGCAGTGAATTGTATCGGAATGAGCAGTTCTTC. Amino acid sequence: CSELYRNEQFF. The rearrangement links TRBV20-1 to TRBJ2-1; D unresolved. The V end lost 7 bases, the J end lost 7 bases, and 11 bases lay between the germline ends. CDR1 DFQATT and CDR2 SNEGSKA come from the germline V gene (reference sequence). There are 11 residues in the CDR3.